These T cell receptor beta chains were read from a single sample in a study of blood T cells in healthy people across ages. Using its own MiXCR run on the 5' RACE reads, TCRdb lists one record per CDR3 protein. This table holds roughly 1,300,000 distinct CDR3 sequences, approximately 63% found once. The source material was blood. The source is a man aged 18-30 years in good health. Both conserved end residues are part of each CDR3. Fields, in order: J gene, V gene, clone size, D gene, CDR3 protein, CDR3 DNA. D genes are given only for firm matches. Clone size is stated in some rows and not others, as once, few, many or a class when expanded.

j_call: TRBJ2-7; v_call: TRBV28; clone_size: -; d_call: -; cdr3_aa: CASRDGISYEQYF; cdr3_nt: TGTGCCAGCAGAGATGGGATCTCCTACGAGCAGTACTTC
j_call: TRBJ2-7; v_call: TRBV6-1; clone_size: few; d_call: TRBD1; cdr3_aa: CASREQGLYEQYF; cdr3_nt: TGTGCCAGCCGTGAACAGGGGCTATACGAGCAGTACTTC
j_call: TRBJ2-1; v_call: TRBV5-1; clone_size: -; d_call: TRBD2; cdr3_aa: CASSLDTSGRIYVYEQFF; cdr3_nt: TGCGCCAGCAGCTTGGACACTAGCGGGAGGATATATGTGTATGAGCAGTTCTTC
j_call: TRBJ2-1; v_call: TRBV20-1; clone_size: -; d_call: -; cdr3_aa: CSAPGATPYNEQFF; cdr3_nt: TGCAGTGCCCCAGGGGCTACTCCATACAATGAGCAGTTCTTC
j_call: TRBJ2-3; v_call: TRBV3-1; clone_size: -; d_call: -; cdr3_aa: CASSQGRGRDTQYF; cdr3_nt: TGTGCCAGCAGCCAAGGAAGGGGTAGAGATACGCAGTATTTT
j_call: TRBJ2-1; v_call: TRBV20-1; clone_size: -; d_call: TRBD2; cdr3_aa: CSAVPSYRTSYRHEQFF; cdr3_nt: TGCAGTGCCGTACCCTCTTACCGGACTAGCTATAGACATGAGCAGTTCTTC
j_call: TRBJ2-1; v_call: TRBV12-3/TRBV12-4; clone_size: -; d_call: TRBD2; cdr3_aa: CASSSAGGGQFF; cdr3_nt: TGTGCCAGCAGTTCCGCAGGCGGGGGGCAGTTCTTC
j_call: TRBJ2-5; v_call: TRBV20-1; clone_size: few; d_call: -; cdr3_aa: CSARTRGLETQYF; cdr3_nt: TGCAGTGCTAGGACTAGAGGTTTGGAGACCCAGTACTTC
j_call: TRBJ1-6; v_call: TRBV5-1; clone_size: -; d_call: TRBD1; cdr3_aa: CASSPSNWDRTNSPLHF; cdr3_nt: TGCGCCAGCAGCCCTAGTAACTGGGACAGGACCAATTCACCCCTCCACTTT
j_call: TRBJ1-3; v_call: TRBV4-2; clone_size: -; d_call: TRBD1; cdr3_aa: CASSYMQGASGNTIYF; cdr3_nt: TGTGCCAGCAGCTACATGCAGGGGGCCTCTGGAAACACCATATATTTT